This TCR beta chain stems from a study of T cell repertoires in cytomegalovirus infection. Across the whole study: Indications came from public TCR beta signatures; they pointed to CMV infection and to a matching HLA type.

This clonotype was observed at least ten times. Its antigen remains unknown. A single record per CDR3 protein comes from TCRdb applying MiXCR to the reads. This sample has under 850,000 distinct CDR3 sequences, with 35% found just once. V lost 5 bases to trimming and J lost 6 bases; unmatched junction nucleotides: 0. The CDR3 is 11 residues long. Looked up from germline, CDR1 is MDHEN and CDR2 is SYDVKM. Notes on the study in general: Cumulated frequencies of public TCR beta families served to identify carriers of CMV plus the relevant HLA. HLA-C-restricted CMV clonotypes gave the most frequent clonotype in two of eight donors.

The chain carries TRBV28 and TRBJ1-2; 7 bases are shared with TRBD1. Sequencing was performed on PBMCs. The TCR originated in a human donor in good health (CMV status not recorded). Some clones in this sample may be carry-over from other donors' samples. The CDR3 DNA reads TGTGCCAGCAGTACAGGGGATGGCTACACCTTC. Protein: CASSTGDGYTF.